This T cell receptor (beta chain) stems from a study of T cells after yellow fever vaccination (dated by TCRdb to between 2017 and 2020). In terms of the full investigation: The SMART-Seq v4 Ultra Low Input RNA kit was used to prepare libraries from fractions with low cell numbers. To track T-cell clones before and after primary and booster YFV17D yellow fever vaccination, bulk TCR alpha and beta repertoires were sequenced longitudinally. Two healthy male donors, one aged 18 to 30 and one aged 30 to 39 years, were included in the cohort. Blood was collected at multiple timepoints before and after primary and secondary immunization, and bulk PBMC replicates and cell subsets were isolated.

This sample's treatment or condition label indicates: live attenuated yellow fever vaccine strain. At each blood-draw timepoint, two biological replicates of bulk PBMCs were collected. A standard Ficoll-Paque protocol was used to isolate PBMCs from peripheral blood. TriZol was used to extract RNA from bulk PBMCs, from CD4 and CD8 fractions, and from dextramer-positive and dextramer-negative fractions. TCR cDNA was synthesized by 5'RACE template switching, which introduced a universal primer site and unique molecular identifiers. Priming for cDNA synthesis came from both the TCR alpha and TCR beta constant segments. Library amplification used two PCR steps, and the second PCR step added sample barcodes and sequencing adapters. Sequencing of libraries was done on Illumina HiSeq 2500 (2x100 bp) or NovaSeq (2x150 bp). Turning to the authors' computational methods: MIGEC was used to demultiplex reads and collapse the reads into UMI consensus sequences, and MiXCR was used for V(D)J alignment. Clonotypes responding to the vaccine were identified with edgeR on replicate PBMC samples, with the criteria of FDR below 0.01 and a log2 fold change above 5 up to day 15. Each bulk clonotype was labeled CD4 or CD8 based on which sequenced repertoire, CD4 or CD8, contained the clonotype at higher abundance. TCRdb reprocessed the public reads (quality trimming at Q25 with fastp, clone calling with MiXCR) and kept in-frame beta chains. Rows with one shared CDR3 protein collapse into an entry with the most common genes and DNA. V and J calls and clone size were set by TCRdb, not the authors. The sample table shows approximately 600,000 distinct CDR3 sequences, and 9% to 15% are seen once. The ten top clones hold more than 12% of the sample.

V is cut by 1 base and J by 7 bases, and the space between the germline ends is 5 bases. For CDR1 and CDR2, the germline V gene lists SGHTA and FQGNSA. From cysteine to phenylalanine, the CDR3 is 12 amino acids long. The DNA shown is the 36-base CDR3, in frame from base 1. Summary of the overall study and its limitations: The secondary T-cell response was found to be weaker but faster than the primary response, with a peak reached on day 5 rather than on day 15. A small share of clonotypes occurred in both CD4 and CD8 compartments, likely arising from convergent recombination. After the booster, most of the clones that had expanded following primary vaccination were detected again (about 95% of CD4 and around 88% of CD8), which suggests that memory was broadly maintained. Because the study included only a couple of donors, the extent to which the findings can be generalized is limited. Computational filtering was needed because FACS-sorted repertoires could contain abundant contaminating clonotypes from the bulk population.

This clonotype was found a few times. Its recognized antigen is unknown. Per-base qualities were not stored, and no clone one base away is much larger. The sample in question was PBMCs, obtained on the day of the yellow fever booster vaccination. The rearranged segments are TRBV7-2 and TRBJ2-1; no confident D gene assignment can be made. The receptor's source is a man aged 25-45 years who received the YFV17D yellow fever vaccine. The nucleotide sequence reads TGTGCCAGCAGCTTAGTCCGAAATGAGCAGTTCTTC. Its amino acids are CASSLVRNEQFF.